This is a list of T cell receptor beta chains from one sample in a study of blood T cell repertoires in COVID-19. Profiled with immunoSEQ multiplex PCR; TCRdb holds only in-frame clones, not every one. The sample shows 70,000 to 95,000 clones, around 82% of them seen only once. Source material: peripheral blood. All receptors come from a man between 60 and 70 years old with COVID-19, enrolled during active disease. The CDR3 runs from the conserved cysteine through the conserved F or W. D genes are given only for firm matches. Size tells how often a clone was seen (once, few, many) or the class of an expanded clone, and some rows leave it out.

size | J | V | D | CDR3 | DNA
few | TRBJ2-1 | TRBV3-1/TRBV3-2 | TRBD1 | CASSLYTGGRISYNEQFF | TGTGCCAGCAGCCTCTATACAGGGGGGAGGATATCCTACAATGAGCAGTTCTTC
NA | TRBJ2-3 | TRBV5-1 | NA | CASSPNQGTDTQYF | TGCGCCAGCAGCCCCAACCAGGGGACAGATACGCAGTATTTT
NA | TRBJ2-1 | TRBV27 | TRBD2 | CASSSPGTASLAGGPNEQFF | TGTGCCAGCAGTTCGCCAGGAACAGCTTCCCTAGCGGGAGGGCCTAATGAGCAGTTCTTC
NA | TRBJ2-7 | TRBV5-1 | NA | CASSFGQGLGEQYF | TGCGCCAGCAGCTTTGGGCAGGGACTCGGCGAGCAGTACTTC
NA | TRBJ2-7 | TRBV5-1 | TRBD2 | CASSLATGLAGAKQYF | TGCGCCAGCAGCTTGGCCACGGGACTAGCGGGGGCCAAGCAGTACTTC
few | TRBJ2-2 | TRBV7-8 | NA | CASSLNTGELFF | TGTGCCAGCAGCCTAAACACCGGGGAGCTGTTTTTT
NA | TRBJ2-1 | TRBV7-8 | NA | CASSSSRGNEQFF | TGTGCCAGCAGCTCCTCCAGGGGCAATGAGCAGTTCTTC
few | TRBJ2-7 | TRBV18 | TRBD1 | CASSADRMSYEQYF | TGTGCCAGCTCAGCGGACAGGATGTCCTACGAGCAGTACTTC
NA | TRBJ1-4 | TRBV15 | TRBD1 | CATSGRTGDDEKLFF | TGTGCCACCAGCGGACGGACAGGGGACGATGAAAAACTGTTTTTT
NA | TRBJ1-2 | TRBV6-5 | TRBD1 | CASSSTGPNYGYTF | TGTGCCAGCAGTTCGACAGGGCCGAACTATGGCTACACCTTC
NA | TRBJ2-1 | TRBV10-3 | NA | CAISESRSLGNEQFF | TGTGCCATCAGTGAGTCAAGGAGTTTGGGCAATGAGCAGTTCTTC
NA | TRBJ2-7 | TRBV4-1 | NA | CASSQDRRSDEQYF | TGCGCCAGCAGCCAAGATCGTCGTAGCGACGAGCAGTACTTC
NA | TRBJ2-2 | TRBV10-3 | TRBD1 | CAISESGQGANVELFF | TGTGCCATCAGTGAGTCAGGGCAGGGGGCGAACGTGGAGCTGTTTTTT
NA | TRBJ1-3 | TRBV10-3 | TRBD1 | CAIRAQGISGNTIYF | TGTGCCATCAGGGCACAGGGGATCTCTGGAAACACCATATATTTT
NA | TRBJ1-5 | TRBV18 | NA | CASTRVADQPQHF | TGTGCCAGCACCCGGGTCGCAGATCAGCCCCAGCATTTT
NA | TRBJ1-5 | TRBV5-5 | TRBD1 | CASSLDRGRASQPQHF | TGTGCCAGCAGCTTAGACAGGGGTCGCGCGTCACAGCCCCAGCATTTT
NA | TRBJ2-4 | TRBV10-3 | NA | CAISDGGEKAKNIQYF | TGTGCCATCAGTGACGGAGGGGAGAAGGCCAAAAACATTCAGTACTTC
NA | TRBJ2-5 | TRBV6-5 | TRBD2 | CASSYFDSGVQETQYF | TGTGCCAGCAGTTACTTCGATAGCGGGGTCCAAGAGACCCAGTACTTC
NA | TRBJ2-1 | TRBV6-2/TRBV6-3 | TRBD2 | CASSSDGASGSNEQFF | TGTGCCAGCAGTTCGGACGGGGCTAGCGGGTCTAATGAGCAGTTCTTC
NA | TRBJ2-1 | TRBV9 | TRBD2 | CASSPPSGGYNEQFF | TGTGCCAGCAGCCCCCCTAGCGGGGGTTACAATGAGCAGTTCTTC
NA | TRBJ2-1 | TRBV9 | NA | CASTPASGQQFF | TGTGCCAGCACCCCTGCGAGCGGGCAGCAGTTCTTC
NA | TRBJ2-2 | TRBV29-1 | NA | CSVDTAHTGELFF | TGCAGCGTTGACACAGCTCACACCGGGGAGCTGTTTTTT
NA | TRBJ2-7 | TRBV11-2 | TRBD1 | CASSLVPRTGTPYEQYF | TGTGCCAGCAGCTTAGTTCCCAGGACAGGGACCCCCTACGAGCAGTACTTC
NA | TRBJ2-5 | TRBV14 | TRBD2 | CASSPGLAGANIQETQYF | TGTGCCAGCAGCCCGGGACTAGCGGGCGCCAATATACAAGAGACCCAGTACTTC
NA | TRBJ2-7 | TRBV7-2 | NA | CASSRRGDSRTEQYF | TGTGCCAGCAGCCGCCGGGGAGATAGCCGGACCGAGCAGTACTTC
NA | TRBJ1-1 | TRBV3-1/TRBV3-2 | NA | CASSTAGFTEAFF | TGTGCCAGCAGTACCGCAGGGTTCACTGAAGCTTTCTTT
NA | TRBJ1-2 | TRBV3-1/TRBV3-2 | NA | CASSPRAGIYYGYTF | TGTGCCAGCAGCCCGAGGGCAGGAATCTACTATGGCTACACCTTC
NA | TRBJ1-5 | TRBV19 | NA | CASSGRNSNQPQHF | TGTGCCAGTAGTGGGAGGAATAGCAATCAGCCCCAGCATTTT
NA | TRBJ2-7 | TRBV5-5 | NA | CASSSWEGVFYEQYF | TGTGCCAGCAGCTCATGGGAAGGGGTCTTCTACGAGCAGTACTTC
NA | TRBJ2-1 | TRBV5-1 | TRBD2 | CASRPPGLAGNYNEQFF | TGCGCCAGCAGACCACCGGGACTAGCGGGGAACTACAATGAGCAGTTCTTC
NA | TRBJ1-2 | TRBV21-1 | NA | CASSKDRAYGYTF | TGTGCCAGCAGCAAAGACAGGGCGTATGGCTACACCTTC
NA | TRBJ2-1 | TRBV7-8 | NA | CASSLGDEQFF | TGTGCCAGCAGCTTAGGAGATGAGCAGTTCTTC
NA | TRBJ2-2 | TRBV5-8 | NA | CASSLEGADTGELFF | TGTGCCAGCAGCTTGGAAGGGGCGGACACCGGGGAGCTGTTTTTT
few | TRBJ2-7 | TRBV7-2 | TRBD2 | CASGAGLAGEQYF | TGTGCCAGCGGAGCGGGACTAGCTGGGGAGCAGTACTTC
NA | TRBJ1-3 | TRBV18 | NA | CASSPSRPSSGNTIYF | TGTGCCAGCTCACCTTCTAGACCGAGCTCTGGAAACACCATATATTTT
NA | TRBJ1-1 | TRBV19 | NA | CASSIRQKTEAFF | TGTGCCAGTAGTATACGACAGAAAACTGAAGCTTTCTTT
once | TRBJ2-7 | TRBV2 | NA | CASSSYYEQYF | TGTGCCAGCAGTAGCTACTACGAGCAGTACTTC